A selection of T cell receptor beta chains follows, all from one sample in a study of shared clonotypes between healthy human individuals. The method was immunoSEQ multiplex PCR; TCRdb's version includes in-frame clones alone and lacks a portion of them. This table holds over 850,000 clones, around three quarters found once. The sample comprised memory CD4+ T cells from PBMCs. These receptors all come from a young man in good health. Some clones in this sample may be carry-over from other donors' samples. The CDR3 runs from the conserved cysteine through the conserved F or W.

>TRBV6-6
CASSYSSGRAYEQYF
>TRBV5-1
CASSLGLAGEETQYF
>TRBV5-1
CASRSGSTDTQYF
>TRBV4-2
CASSRNQGRVGNEQFF
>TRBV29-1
CSVAPNRNTEAFF
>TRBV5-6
CASSSAQPQHF
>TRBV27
CASSPNRQGQTPDQPQHF
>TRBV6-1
CASSEAASNRSPAFF
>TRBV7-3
CASSLGLAGRFETQYF
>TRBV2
CASSWTGENQPQHF
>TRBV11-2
CASSSSAPGQQETQYF
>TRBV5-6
CASSRIDRGDRYSYEQYF
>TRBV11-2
CASSLDRVSETQYF
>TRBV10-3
CAISEQRSYNEQFF
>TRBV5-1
CASSRMTGSEKLFF
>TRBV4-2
CASSSGRQETQYF
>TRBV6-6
CASSRKRGDEKLFF
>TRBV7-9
CASSSQALFNIYEQYF
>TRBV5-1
CASSFSGTETQYF
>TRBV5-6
CASSLNRVNQPQHF
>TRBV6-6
CASSWVGSDEQYF
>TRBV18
CASSQGRVGDTQYF
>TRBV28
CASRNFGTGENQPQHF
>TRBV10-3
CATGGTSGLTNEQFF
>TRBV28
CASSTGHRPEQYF
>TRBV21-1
CASSKISGYTF
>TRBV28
CASNYGYTF
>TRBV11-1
CASSPRGGLTEAFF
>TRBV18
CASSPGLAGLGTQYF
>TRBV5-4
CASSFTGTRADTQYF
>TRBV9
CASSVAGTSTDTQYF
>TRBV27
CASSLSVPGLAGVFEQYF
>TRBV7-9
CASSRGILDGYTF
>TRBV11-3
CASSLEAGITGELFF